What follows are 2 T cell receptor beta chains derived from one specimen sequenced in a study of T cells after yellow fever vaccination. Each CDR3 protein is one row after TCRdb ran MiXCR on the 5' RACE reads. The table includes 200,000 to 300,000 distinct CDR3 sequences, 3.6% detected once. This material consisted of PBMCs, taken 15 days after the yellow fever booster vaccination. The receptor set was obtained from a man aged 18-30 years who received the YFV17D yellow fever vaccine.

This clonotype showed up many times. The V gene is TRBV6-6, the J gene TRBJ2-1; the D is unclear. Trimming removed 2 bases at V and 2 bases at J, with 10 bases between. This CDR3 has 15 residues. CDR1 is MNHNY and CDR2 is SVGAGI in the germline V gene (reference sequence). The CDR3 DNA reads TGTGCCAGCAGTTACCCGGCTATTACCTACAATGAGCAGTTCTTC. Translation: CASSYPAITYNEQFF.

At least ten counts were recorded for this clonotype. The V call is TRBV30, the J call TRBJ2-1; D remains unclear. Trimming cost V 2 bases and J 7 bases, with 12 bases left between them. The CDR3 runs 13 residues. Germline V CDR1 and CDR2: GTSNPN, SVGIG (reference sequence). Here the CDR3 reads CAWSSSSINEQFF. In DNA form, the CDR3 reads TGTGCCTGGAGTTCAAGTAGTATAAATGAGCAGTTCTTC.